This TCR beta chain was observed in a study of blood T cell repertoires in COVID-19. Using immunoSEQ multiplex PCR, the repertoire was profiled, and TCRdb retains in-frame clones only, with some absent. This table has about 78,000 clones, about 83% appearing once. V lost 6 bases and J lost 2, with 12 bases in between. This CDR3 spans 15 amino acids. The germline CDR1 and CDR2 sequences are SGHRS and YFSETQ. The receptor was derived from a man over 45 with acute or convalescent COVID-19. The V gene is TRBV5-1, the J gene TRBJ1-6; maybe TRBD1 (6 bases). Sequencing was done on a sample of peripheral blood. This CDR3 reads CASNTGSTYNSPLHF. The CDR3 region has the DNA TGCGCCAGCAACACAGGGAGCACCTATAATTCACCCCTCCACTTT.